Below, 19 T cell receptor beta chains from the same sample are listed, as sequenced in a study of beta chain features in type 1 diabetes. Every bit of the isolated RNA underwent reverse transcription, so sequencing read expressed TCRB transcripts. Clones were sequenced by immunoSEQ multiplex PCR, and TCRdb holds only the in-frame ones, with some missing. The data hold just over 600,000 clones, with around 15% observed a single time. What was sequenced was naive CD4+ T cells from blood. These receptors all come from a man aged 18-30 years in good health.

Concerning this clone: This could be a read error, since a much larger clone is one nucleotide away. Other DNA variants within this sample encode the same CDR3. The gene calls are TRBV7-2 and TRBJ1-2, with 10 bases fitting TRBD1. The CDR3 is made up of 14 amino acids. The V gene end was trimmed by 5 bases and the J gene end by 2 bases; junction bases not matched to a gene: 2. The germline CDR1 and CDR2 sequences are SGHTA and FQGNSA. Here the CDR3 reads CASSPGQGNYGYTF. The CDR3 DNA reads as TGTGCCAGCAGCCCGGGACAGGGGAACTATGGCTACACCTTC. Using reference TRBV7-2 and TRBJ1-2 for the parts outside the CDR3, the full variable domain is GAGVSQSPSNKVTEKGKDVELRCDPISGHTALYWYRQSLGQGLEFLIYFQGNSAPDKSGLPSDRFSAERTGGSVSTLTIQRTQQEDSAVYLCASSPGQGNYGYTFGSGTRLTVV.

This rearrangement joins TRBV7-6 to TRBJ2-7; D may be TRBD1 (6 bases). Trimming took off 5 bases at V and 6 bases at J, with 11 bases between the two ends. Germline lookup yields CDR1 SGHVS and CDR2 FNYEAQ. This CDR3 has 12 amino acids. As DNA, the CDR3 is TGTGCCAGCAGCCTGAACAGGGCCGAGCAGTACTTC. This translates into CASSLNRAEQYF. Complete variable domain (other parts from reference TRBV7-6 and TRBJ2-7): GAGVSQSPRYKVTKRGQDVALRCDPISGHVSLYWYRQALGQGPEFLTYFNYEAQQDKSGLPNDRFSAERPEGSISTLTIQRTEQRDSAMYRCASSLNRAEQYFGPGTRLTVT.

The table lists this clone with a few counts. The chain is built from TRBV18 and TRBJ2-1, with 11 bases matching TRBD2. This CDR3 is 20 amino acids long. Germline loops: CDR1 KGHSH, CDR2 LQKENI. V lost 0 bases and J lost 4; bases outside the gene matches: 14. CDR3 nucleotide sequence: TGTGCCAGCTCACCACCGACAGGAGGTAGGGGACTAGCGGTATACAATGAGCAGTTCTTC. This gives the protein CASSPPTGGRGLAVYNEQFF.

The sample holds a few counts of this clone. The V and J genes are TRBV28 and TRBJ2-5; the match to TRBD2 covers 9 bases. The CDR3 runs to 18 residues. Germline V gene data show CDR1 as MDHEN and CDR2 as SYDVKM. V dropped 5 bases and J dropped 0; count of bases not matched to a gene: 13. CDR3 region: CASSAKWREGPHQETQYF. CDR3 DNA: TGTGCCAGCAGTGCCAAGTGGCGGGAGGGCCCCCACCAAGAGACCCAGTACTTC.

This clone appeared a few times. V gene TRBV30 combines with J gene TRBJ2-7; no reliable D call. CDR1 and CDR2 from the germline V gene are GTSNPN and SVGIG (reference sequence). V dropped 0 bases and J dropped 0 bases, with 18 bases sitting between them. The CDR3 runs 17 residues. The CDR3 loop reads CAWSVRSGATASYEQYF. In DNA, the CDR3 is TGTGCCTGGAGTGTACGATCGGGCGCGACGGCCTCCTACGAGCAGTACTTC.

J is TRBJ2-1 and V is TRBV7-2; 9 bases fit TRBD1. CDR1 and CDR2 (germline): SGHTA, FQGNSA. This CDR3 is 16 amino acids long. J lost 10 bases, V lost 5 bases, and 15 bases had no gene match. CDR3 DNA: TGTGCCAGCAGCCACCTACAGGGGGCAGGTTGGGCCGAGCAGTTCTTC. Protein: CASSHLQGAGWAEQFF.

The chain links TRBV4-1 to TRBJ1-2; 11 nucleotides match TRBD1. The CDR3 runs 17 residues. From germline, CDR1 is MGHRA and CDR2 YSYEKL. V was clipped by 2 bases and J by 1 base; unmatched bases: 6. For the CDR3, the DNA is TGCGCCAGCAGCCAACCTCCGGGACAGGGGGTTAACTATGGCTACACCTTC. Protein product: CASSQPPGQGVNYGYTF.

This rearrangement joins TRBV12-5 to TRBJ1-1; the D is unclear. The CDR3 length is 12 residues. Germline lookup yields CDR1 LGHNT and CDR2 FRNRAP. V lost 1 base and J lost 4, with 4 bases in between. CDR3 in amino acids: CASGLEFTEAFF. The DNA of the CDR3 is TGTGCTAGTGGTTTGGAGTTCACTGAAGCTTTCTTT.

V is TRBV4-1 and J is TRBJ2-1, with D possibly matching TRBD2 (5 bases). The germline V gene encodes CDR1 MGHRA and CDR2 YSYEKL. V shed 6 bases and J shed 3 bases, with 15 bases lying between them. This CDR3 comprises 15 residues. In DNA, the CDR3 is TGCGCCAGCAGAAGGTTTAGCGTCGACTACAATGAGCAGTTCTTC. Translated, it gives CASRRFSVDYNEQFF.

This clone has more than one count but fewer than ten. The CDR3 sequence: CASARGAGLYEQYF. CDR3 nucleotide sequence: TGTGCTAGTGCCCGGGGAGCGGGCCTCTACGAGCAGTACTTC. The chain links TRBV12-5 to TRBJ2-5; D may be TRBD2 (6 bases). Gene TRBJ2-7 matches the end of the DNA better, so the J call may be wrong. The CDR3 is 14 residues long. Germline assignment: CDR1 LGHNT and CDR2 FRNRAP.

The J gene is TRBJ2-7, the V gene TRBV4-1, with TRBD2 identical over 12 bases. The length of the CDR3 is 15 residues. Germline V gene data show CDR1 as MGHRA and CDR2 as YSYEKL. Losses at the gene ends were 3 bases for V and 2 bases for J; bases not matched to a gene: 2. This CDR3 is CASSHGLAGTYEQYF. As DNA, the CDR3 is TGCGCCAGCAGCCACGGACTAGCGGGGACCTACGAGCAGTACTTC.

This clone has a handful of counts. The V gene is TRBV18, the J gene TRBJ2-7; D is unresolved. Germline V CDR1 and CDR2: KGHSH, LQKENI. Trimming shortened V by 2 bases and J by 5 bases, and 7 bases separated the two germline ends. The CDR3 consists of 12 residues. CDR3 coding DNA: TGTGCCAGCTCACCATCTTCCCACGAGCAGTACTTC. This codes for CASSPSSHEQYF.

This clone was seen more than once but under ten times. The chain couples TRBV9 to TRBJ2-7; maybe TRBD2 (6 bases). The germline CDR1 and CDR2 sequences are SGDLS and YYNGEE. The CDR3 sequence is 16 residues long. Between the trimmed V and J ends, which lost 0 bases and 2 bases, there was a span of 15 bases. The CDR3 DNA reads TGTGCCAGCAGCGTAGGAAGCGGACTACCTACCTACGAGCAGTACTTC. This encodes CASSVGSGLPTYEQYF.

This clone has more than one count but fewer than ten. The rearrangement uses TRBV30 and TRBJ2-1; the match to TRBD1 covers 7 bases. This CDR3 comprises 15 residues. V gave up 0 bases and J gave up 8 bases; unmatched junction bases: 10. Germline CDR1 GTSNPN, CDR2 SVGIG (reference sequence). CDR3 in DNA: TGTGCCTGGAGTGTGCACAGGGGAAGGTTGGATGAGCAGTTCTTC. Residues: CAWSVHRGRLDEQFF.

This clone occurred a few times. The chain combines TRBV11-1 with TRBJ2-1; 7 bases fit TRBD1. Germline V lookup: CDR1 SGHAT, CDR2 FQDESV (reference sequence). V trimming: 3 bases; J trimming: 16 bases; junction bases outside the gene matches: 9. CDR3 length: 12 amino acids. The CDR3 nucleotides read TGTGCCAGCAGCTTGGATGGACAGGTCTCCTTCTTC. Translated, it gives CASSLDGQVSFF.

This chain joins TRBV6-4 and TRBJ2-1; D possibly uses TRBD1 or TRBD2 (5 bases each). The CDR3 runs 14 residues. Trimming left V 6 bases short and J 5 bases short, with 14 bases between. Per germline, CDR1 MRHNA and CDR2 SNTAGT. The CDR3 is CASSQMGRNNEQFF. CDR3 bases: TGTGCCAGCAGCCAAATGGGACGCAACAATGAGCAGTTCTTC.

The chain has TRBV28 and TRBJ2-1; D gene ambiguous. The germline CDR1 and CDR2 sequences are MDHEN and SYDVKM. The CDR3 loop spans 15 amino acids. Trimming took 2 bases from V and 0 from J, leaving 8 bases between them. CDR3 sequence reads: CASSLRAVSYNEQFF. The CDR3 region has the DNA TGTGCCAGCAGTTTACGGGCGGTCTCCTACAATGAGCAGTTCTTC.

The CDR3 DNA sequence: TGTGCCAGCAGCTTCGGCGGGGGGTCATACAATGAGCAGTTCTTC. Translating it yields CASSFGGGSYNEQFF. The chain combines TRBV11-2 with TRBJ2-1; 8 positions match TRBD2. CDR1 is SGHAT, CDR2 FQNNGV, per germline. The ends lost 3 bases at V and 4 bases at J; junction bases unmatched: 5. CDR3 length equals 15 residues.

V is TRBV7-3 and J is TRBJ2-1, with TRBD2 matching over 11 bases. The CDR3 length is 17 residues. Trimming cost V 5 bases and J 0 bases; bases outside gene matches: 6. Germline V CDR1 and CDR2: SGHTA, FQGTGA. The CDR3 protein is CASSATSGRGSYNEQFF. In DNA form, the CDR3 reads TGTGCCAGCAGCGCCACTAGCGGGAGAGGCTCCTACAATGAGCAGTTCTTC.